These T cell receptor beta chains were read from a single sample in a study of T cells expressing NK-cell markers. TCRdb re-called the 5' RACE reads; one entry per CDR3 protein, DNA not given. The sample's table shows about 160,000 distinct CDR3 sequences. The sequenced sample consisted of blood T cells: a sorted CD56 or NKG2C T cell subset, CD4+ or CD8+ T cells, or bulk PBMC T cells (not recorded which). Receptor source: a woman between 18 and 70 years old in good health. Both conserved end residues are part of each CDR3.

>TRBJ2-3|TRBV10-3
CAISLAGASTDTQYF
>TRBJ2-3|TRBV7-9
CASSLQAGGLDTQYF
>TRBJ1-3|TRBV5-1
CASSGGTASGNTIYF
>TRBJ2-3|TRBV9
CASSVDFGRSTDTQYF
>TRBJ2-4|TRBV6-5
CASSPQGRGAKNIQYF
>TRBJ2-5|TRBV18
CASSPAGETQYF
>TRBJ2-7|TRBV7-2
CASSPRSSGSSYEQYF
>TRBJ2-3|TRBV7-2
CASSLAGGPRTQYF
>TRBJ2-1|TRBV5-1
CASSLEAGSYNEQFF
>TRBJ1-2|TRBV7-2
CASSSELGHHGYTF
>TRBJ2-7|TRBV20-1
CSASYSGSAYEQYF
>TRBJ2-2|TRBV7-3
CASSLQGLAGTGELFF
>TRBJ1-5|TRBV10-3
CAISSDTNQPQHF
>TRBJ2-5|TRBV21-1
CASSKGKDREETQYF
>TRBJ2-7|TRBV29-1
CSVEEVAGLTSYEQYF
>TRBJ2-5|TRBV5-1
CASSPTLYQETQYF
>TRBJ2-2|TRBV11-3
CASSLDGRNTGELFF
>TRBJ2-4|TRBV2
CASTGTSGGPKNIQYF
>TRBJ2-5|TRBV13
CASSFSSGRKTQYF
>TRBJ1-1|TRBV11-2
CASSLRGGMNTEAFF
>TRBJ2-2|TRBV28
CATGQGMDTGELFF
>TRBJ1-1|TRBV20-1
CSAREARGRIGKAFF
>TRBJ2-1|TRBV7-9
CASSLWEPGNEQFF